One sample yielded the 19 T cell receptor beta chains listed below, sequenced in a study of shared clonotypes between healthy human individuals. Libraries were prepared by immunoSEQ multiplex PCR; TCRdb keeps only in-frame clonotypes and omits some of them. This sample has approximately 2.3 million clones, with roughly 93% found just once. The specimen sequenced was naive CD4+ T cells from PBMCs. The subset: CD45RA+ positively selected. These receptors all come from a man between 18 and 29 years old in good health. Some clones in this sample may be carry-over from other donors' samples.

The genes are TRBV19 and TRBJ2-5, with D perhaps matching TRBD1 or TRBD2 (6 bases each). The CDR3 is made up of 14 amino acids. V lost 7 bases and J lost 5, with 17 bases in between. CDR1 LNHDA and CDR2 SQIVND come from the germline V gene (reference sequence). The CDR3 loop is CASNAGQGGETQYF. As DNA, the CDR3 is TGTGCCAGTAACGCGGGACAAGGAGGTGAGACCCAGTACTTC.

This sequence joins TRBV9 and TRBJ2-7, with 8 bases fitting TRBD2. CDR1 is SGDLS, CDR2 YYNGEE, per germline. Losses at the gene ends were 3 bases for V and 1 base for J; bases not matched to a gene: 3. CDR3 length equals 14 residues. The chain's CDR3 is CASSASGGSYEQYF. CDR3 coding DNA: TGTGCCAGCAGCGCCAGCGGGGGTTCCTACGAGCAGTACTTC.

This rearrangement joins TRBV7-7 to TRBJ2-1; 14 bases are shared with TRBD2. With 3 bases clipped from V and 6 bases from J, the junction kept 1 base outside the gene matches. CDR1 SSHAT and CDR2 FNYEAQ come from the germline V gene (reference sequence). The CDR3 length is 15 residues. The CDR3: CASSLGTSGSNEQFF. For the CDR3, the DNA is TGTGCCAGCAGCTTGGGGACTAGCGGGAGCAATGAGCAGTTCTTC.

This chain joins TRBV28 and TRBJ1-1, with a weak D call TRBD1 (5 bases). Deletions cut 7 bases from V and 0 bases from J, with 15 bases between. This CDR3 contains 15 residues. Germline CDR1 MDHEN, CDR2 SYDVKM. The CDR3 here is CASTLGGGMNTEAFF. The CDR3 nucleotides read TGTGCCAGCACCCTGGGTGGGGGGATGAACACTGAAGCTTTCTTT. Using reference TRBV28 and TRBJ1-1 for the parts outside the CDR3, the full variable domain is DVKVTQSSRYLVKRTGEKVFLECVQDMDHENMFWYRQDPGLGLRLIYFSYDVKMKEKGDIPEGYSVSREKKERFSLILESASTNQTSMYLCASTLGGGMNTEAFFGQGTRLTVV.

The genes are TRBV6-5 and TRBJ2-3; D call uncertain. Germline V gene sequence: CDR1 MNHEY, CDR2 SVGAGI. V lost 2 bases and J lost 5, with 11 bases in between. The CDR3 totals 14 residues. This chain's CDR3 is CASSYSRSGDTQYF. CDR3 bases: TGTGCCAGCAGTTACAGCCGCTCAGGAGATACGCAGTATTTT.

A word on this clone: Other DNA sequences within the sample encode an identical CDR3. The chain couples TRBV28 to TRBJ2-7, with D tentatively TRBD1 or TRBD2 (5 bases each). The V end was cut by 2 bases, the J end by 4 bases, with 9 bases between. Looked up from germline, CDR1 is MDHEN and CDR2 is SYDVKM. The CDR3 length is 13 residues. The chain's CDR3 is CASSLGGPYEQYF. In nucleotides, the CDR3 is TGTGCCAGCAGTTTAGGGGGACCGTACGAGCAGTACTTC.

V and J are TRBV29-1 and TRBJ2-3; D is ambiguous. This CDR3 is built from 12 residues. V was cut by 1 base and J by 6 bases, with 8 bases left in between. The germline gives CDR1 SQVTM, CDR2 ANQGSEA. CDR3 in amino acids: CSVEGTLDTQYF. The CDR3 DNA sequence: TGCAGCGTTGAAGGTACGCTTGATACGCAGTATTTT.

V and J are TRBV11-2 and TRBJ2-7; 7 bases map to TRBD2. Germline V gives CDR1 SGHAT, CDR2 FQNNGV. The length of the CDR3 is 18 residues. The V segment lost 5 bases and the J segment 4 bases; nucleotides outside the gene matches: 20. CDR3 region: CASSRTPGRSSGTYEQYF. DNA for the CDR3: TGTGCCAGCAGCCGGACCCCCGGCAGGTCTAGCGGAACTTACGAGCAGTACTTC.

This clone was seen once. Other DNA sequences within the sample encode an identical CDR3. J is TRBJ2-1 and V is TRBV9; 8 nucleotides agree with TRBD2. Germline V lookup: CDR1 SGDLS, CDR2 YYNGEE. The CDR3 spans 15 residues. Trimming removed 0 bases from V and 4 bases from J; junction bases left unmatched: 3. This CDR3 is CASSVDSGDYNEQFF. Written as DNA, the CDR3 is TGTGCCAGCAGCGTAGATAGCGGGGATTACAATGAGCAGTTCTTC. Together with reference TRBV9 and TRBJ2-1, the CDR3 gives the full variable domain: DSGVTQTPKHLITATGQRVTLRCSPRSGDLSVYWYQQSLDQGLQFLIQYYNGEERAKGNILERFSAQQFPDLHSELNLSSLELGDSALYFCASSVDSGDYNEQFFGPGTRLTVL.

The chain combines TRBV9 with TRBJ1-3; D is ambiguous. Germline V lookup: CDR1 SGDLS, CDR2 YYNGEE. The CDR3 length is 15 residues. Trimming removed 0 bases from V and 0 bases from J, with 7 bases in between. CDR3 residues: CASSVAIHSGNTIYF. Here the CDR3 DNA reads TGTGCCAGCAGCGTAGCTATCCACTCTGGAAACACCATATATTTT.

This rearrangement joins TRBV9 to TRBJ1-2, with a possible D match to TRBD1 (5 bases). The CDR3 is 15 residues long. CDR1 is SGDLS and CDR2 is YYNGEE in the germline V gene. Trimming took 0 bases from V and 8 from J, leaving 17 bases between them. CDR3 amino acids: CASSVAGSPTGGYTF. The CDR3 DNA reads as TGTGCCAGCAGCGTAGCAGGGAGCCCTACGGGAGGCTACACCTTC.

This clone was counted a single time. This rearrangement joins TRBV7-8 to TRBJ1-4, with 9 bases identical to TRBD1. The CDR3 is made up of 16 amino acids. With V trimmed by 5 bases and J by 0 bases, 4 bases remained unmatched. The germline gives CDR1 SGHVS, CDR2 FQNEAQ. The CDR3 DNA is TGTGCCAGCAGCGCCGACAGGGGGGCAACTAATGAAAAACTGTTTTTT. Translating it yields CASSADRGATNEKLFF.

The chain joins TRBV27 to TRBJ1-1, with TRBD1 as a possible D gene (5 bases). The V gene lost 2 bases and the J gene lost 0 bases, with 10 bases spanning the gap. The CDR3 has 15 amino acids. Germline-derived CDR1 and CDR2 are MNHEY and SMNVEV (reference sequence). In DNA, the CDR3 is TGTGCCAGCAGTTTAAGCGGGACTGTGAACACTGAAGCTTTCTTT. This sequence encodes CASSLSGTVNTEAFF.

The chain carries TRBV5-1 and TRBJ1-1; the match to TRBD1 covers 8 bases. This CDR3 region has 15 residues. Germline assignment: CDR1 SGHRS and CDR2 YFSETQ. Trimming took 2 bases from V and 5 from J; bases not matched to a gene: 8. DNA for the CDR3: TGCGCCAGCAGCTTAGGGACAGGTGTTGGGACTGAAGCTTTCTTT. Its protein is CASSLGTGVGTEAFF. Supplemented by reference TRBV5-1 and TRBJ1-1, the full variable domain reads KAGVTQTPRYLIKTRGQQVTLSCSPISGHRSVSWYQQTPGQGLQFLFEYFSETQRNKGNFPGRFSGRQFSNSRSEMNVSTLELGDSALYLCASSLGTGVGTEAFFGQGTRLTVV.

The chain employs TRBV28 and TRBJ1-2, with D possibly being TRBD1 (6 bases). Trimming took off 2 bases at V and 8 bases at J, with 12 bases between the two ends. The CDR3 runs 13 residues. Germline V CDR1 and CDR2: MDHEN, SYDVKM. The CDR3 is CASSLDRMEGYTF. The CDR3 coding sequence is TGTGCCAGCAGTTTAGACAGGATGGAGGGCTACACCTTC.

The rearrangement uses TRBV19 and TRBJ1-4; D is unclear. With 8 bases removed from V and 0 bases from J, the gap between germline ends came to 13 bases. The CDR3 contains 15 residues. The germline gives CDR1 LNHDA, CDR2 SQIVND (reference sequence). CDR3 coding DNA: TGTGCCAGTCACAACAGTTTAGCAACTAATGAAAAACTGTTTTTT. Protein: CASHNSLATNEKLFF.

CDR3 sequence: CASSQTTGAETQYF. The CDR3 DNA reads TGTGCCAGCTCACAAACGACAGGGGCGGAGACCCAGTACTTC. This chain joins TRBV18 and TRBJ2-5; 8 positions match TRBD1. Trimming removed 4 bases from V and 5 bases from J; junction bases left unmatched: 6. The CDR3 is 14 residues long. The germline CDR1 and CDR2 sequences are KGHSH and LQKENI.

CDR3 bases: TGTGCCAGCTCCGCACCCCTAGCGGGAGATATCGAGCAGTACTTC. This codes for CASSAPLAGDIEQYF. The rearrangement links TRBV18 to TRBJ2-7, with 10 bases matching TRBD2. The trim removed 6 bases at V and 6 bases at J, leaving 11 bases unmatched. In germline, CDR1 is KGHSH, CDR2 LQKENI. The CDR3 is 15 residues long.

V is TRBV11-1 and J is TRBJ1-1; TRBD1 aligns across 10 bases. The germline V gene encodes CDR1 SGHAT and CDR2 FQDESV (reference sequence). J was trimmed by 3 bases and V by 5 bases; bases with no gene match: 6. The CDR3 loop spans 15 amino acids. The CDR3 protein is CASSRRDRGYTEAFF. CDR3 in DNA: TGTGCCAGCAGCCGCCGGGACAGGGGATACACTGAAGCTTTCTTT.